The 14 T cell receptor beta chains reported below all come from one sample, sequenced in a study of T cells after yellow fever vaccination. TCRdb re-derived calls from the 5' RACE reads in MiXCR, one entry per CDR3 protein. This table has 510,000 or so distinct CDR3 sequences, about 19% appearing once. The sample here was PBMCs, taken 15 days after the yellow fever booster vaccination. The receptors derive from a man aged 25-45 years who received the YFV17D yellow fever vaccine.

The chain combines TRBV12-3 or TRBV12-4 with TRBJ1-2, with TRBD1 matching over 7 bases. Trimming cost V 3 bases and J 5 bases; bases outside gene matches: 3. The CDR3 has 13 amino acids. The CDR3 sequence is CASSLRGLYGYTF. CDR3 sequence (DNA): TGTGCCAGCAGTTTGAGGGGGCTTTATGGCTACACCTTC.

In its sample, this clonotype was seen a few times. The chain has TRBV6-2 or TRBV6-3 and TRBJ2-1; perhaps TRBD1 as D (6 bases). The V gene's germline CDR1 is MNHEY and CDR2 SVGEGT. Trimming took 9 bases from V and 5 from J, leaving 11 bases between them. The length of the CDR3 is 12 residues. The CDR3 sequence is CASAQGNNEQFF. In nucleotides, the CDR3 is TGTGCCAGTGCACAGGGAAACAATGAGCAGTTCTTC.

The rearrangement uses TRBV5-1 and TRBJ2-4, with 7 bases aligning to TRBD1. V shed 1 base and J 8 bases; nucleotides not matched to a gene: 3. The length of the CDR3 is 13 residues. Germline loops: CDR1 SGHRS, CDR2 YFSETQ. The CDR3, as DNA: TGCGCCAGCAGCTTGAACAGGGGAGACATTCAGTACTTC. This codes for CASSLNRGDIQYF.

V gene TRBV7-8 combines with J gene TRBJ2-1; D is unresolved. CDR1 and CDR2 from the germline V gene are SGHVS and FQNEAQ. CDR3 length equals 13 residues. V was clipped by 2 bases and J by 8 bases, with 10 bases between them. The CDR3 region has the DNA TGTGCCAGCAGCTTATTAAGTTTAGATGAGCAGTTCTTC. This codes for CASSLLSLDEQFF. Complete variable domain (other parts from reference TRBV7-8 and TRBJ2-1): GAGVSQSPRYKVAKRGQDVALRCDPISGHVSLFWYQQALGQGPEFLTYFQNEAQLDKSGLPSDRFFAERPEGSVSTLKIQRTQQEDSAVYLCASSLLSLDEQFFGPGTRLTVL.

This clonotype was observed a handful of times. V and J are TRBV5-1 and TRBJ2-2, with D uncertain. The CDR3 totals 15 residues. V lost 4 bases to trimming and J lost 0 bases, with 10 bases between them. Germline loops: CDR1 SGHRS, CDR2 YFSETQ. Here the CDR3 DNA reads TGCGCCAGCAGCAAGGACGGAACGAACACCGGGGAGCTGTTTTTT. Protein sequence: CASSKDGTNTGELFF.

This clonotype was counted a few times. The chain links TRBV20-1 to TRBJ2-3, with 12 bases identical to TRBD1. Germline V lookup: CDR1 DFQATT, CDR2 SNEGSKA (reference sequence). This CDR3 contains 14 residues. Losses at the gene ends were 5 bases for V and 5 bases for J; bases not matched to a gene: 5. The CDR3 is CSAARDRGRDTQYF. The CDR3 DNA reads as TGCAGTGCTGCCCGGGACAGGGGGCGAGATACGCAGTATTTT.

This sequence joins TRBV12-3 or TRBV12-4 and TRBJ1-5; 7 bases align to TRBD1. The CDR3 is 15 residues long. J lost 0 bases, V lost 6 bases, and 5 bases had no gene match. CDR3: CASRRDRNSNQPQHF. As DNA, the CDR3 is TGTGCCAGCAGAAGGGACAGAAATAGCAATCAGCCCCAGCATTTT.

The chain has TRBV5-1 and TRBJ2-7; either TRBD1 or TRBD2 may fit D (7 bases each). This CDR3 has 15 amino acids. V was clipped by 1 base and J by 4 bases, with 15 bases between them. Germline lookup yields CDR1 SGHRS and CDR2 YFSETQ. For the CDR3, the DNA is TGCGCCAGCAGCTTGAGGGCAGGGGGGGAGTACGAGCAGTACTTC. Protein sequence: CASSLRAGGEYEQYF.

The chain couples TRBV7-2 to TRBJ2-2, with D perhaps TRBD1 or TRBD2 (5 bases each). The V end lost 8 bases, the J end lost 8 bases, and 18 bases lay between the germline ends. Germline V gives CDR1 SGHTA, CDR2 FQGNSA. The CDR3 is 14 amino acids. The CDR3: CASRSGRSEGELFF. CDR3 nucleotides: TGTGCCAGCCGCTCGGGGCGGTCCGAAGGGGAGCTGTTTTTT.

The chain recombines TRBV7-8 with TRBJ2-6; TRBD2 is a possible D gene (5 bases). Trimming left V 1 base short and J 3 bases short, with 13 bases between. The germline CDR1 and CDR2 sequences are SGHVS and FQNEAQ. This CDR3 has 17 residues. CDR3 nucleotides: TGTGCCAGCAGCTTAGGTTTGTGGGAGCTTGGGGCCAACGTCCTGACTTTC. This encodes CASSLGLWELGANVLTF.

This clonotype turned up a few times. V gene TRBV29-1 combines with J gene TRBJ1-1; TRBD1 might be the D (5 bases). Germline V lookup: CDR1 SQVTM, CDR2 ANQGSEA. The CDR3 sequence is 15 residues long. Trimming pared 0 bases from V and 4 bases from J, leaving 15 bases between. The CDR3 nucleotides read TGCAGCGTTGAAGATCCAGCTGGTGGGGGCACTGAAGCTTTCTTT. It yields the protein CSVEDPAGGGTEAFF. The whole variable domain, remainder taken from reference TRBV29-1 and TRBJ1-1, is SAVISQKPSRDICQRGTSLTIQCQVDSQVTMMFWYRQQPGQSLTLIATANQGSEATYESGFVIDKFPISRPNLTFSTLTVSNMSPEDSSIYLCSVEDPAGGGTEAFFGQGTRLTVV.

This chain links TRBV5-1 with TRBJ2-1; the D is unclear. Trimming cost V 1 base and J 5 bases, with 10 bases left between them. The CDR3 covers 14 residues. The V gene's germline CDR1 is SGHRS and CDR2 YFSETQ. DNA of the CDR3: TGCGCCAGCAGCTTGCGTGAACTTCACAATGAGCAGTTCTTC. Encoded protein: CASSLRELHNEQFF.

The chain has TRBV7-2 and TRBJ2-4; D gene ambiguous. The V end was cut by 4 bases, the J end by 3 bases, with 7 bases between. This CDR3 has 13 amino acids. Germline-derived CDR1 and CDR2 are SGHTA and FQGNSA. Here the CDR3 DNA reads TGTGCCAGCAGCTGGTTCGACAAAAACATTCAGTACTTC. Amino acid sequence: CASSWFDKNIQYF.

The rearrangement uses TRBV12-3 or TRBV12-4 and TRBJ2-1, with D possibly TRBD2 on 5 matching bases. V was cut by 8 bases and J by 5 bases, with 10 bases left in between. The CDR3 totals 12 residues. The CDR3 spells CASDGVNNEQFF. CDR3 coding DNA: TGTGCCAGCGACGGGGTGAACAATGAGCAGTTCTTC.